The 2 T cell receptor beta chains below all came from one sample that was sequenced in a study of monozygotic twins with cystic fibrosis (dated by TCRdb to the early 2020s). Library creation used the immunoSEQ multiplex PCR assay. The table comes from immuneACCESS by way of TCRdb, which keeps in-frame sequences with V and J called. Part of the clones is missing from these tables; in studies checked, under half for an unresolved V gene and the rest for unknown reasons. Recorded for this sample are about 15,000 clones; over 80% of them occurred a single time. The leading ten clones occupy 9.3% of the sample. Material: blood. All receptors derive from a girl aged 2 to 9 with cystic fibrosis.

CDR3 region: CASSAASSNQPQHF. For the CDR3, the DNA is TGTGCCAGCAGTGCAGCGAGCAGCAATCAGCCCCAGCATTTT. The chain carries TRBV6-5 and TRBJ1-5; D not resolved. The germline gives CDR1 MNHEY, CDR2 SVGAGI. Trimming shortened V by 5 bases and J by 1 base, and 9 bases separated the two germline ends. The CDR3 has 14 amino acids.

V is TRBV5-1 and J is TRBJ2-2; no definite D call. Trimming left V 0 bases short and J 7 bases short, with 10 bases between. The CDR3 runs to 14 residues. The V gene's germline CDR1 is SGHRS and CDR2 YFSETQ. CDR3: CASSLAKFGGELFF. The CDR3 DNA reads TGCGCCAGCAGCTTGGCCAAGTTTGGCGGGGAGCTGTTTTTT.